These T cell receptor beta chains were read from a single sample in a study of blood T cell repertoires in COVID-19. The assay was immunoSEQ multiplex PCR, and TCRdb's table has in-frame clones only and misses some. The table shows about 430,000 clones, with about 88% occurring only once. The sequenced sample was PBMCs or T cells enriched from blood (not recorded which). The receptors originated from a woman younger than 35 who had been exposed to COVID-19. CDR3s include the opening cysteine and the closing phenylalanine or tryptophan. D genes are given only for firm matches. Clone size appears in some rows only: once, few, many, or a class for an expanded clone.

CDR3 DNA	CDR3 protein	V gene	J gene	clone size	D gene
TGTGCCAGCAGCTCGGAGAGGACAGGGAACAATGAGCAGTTCTTC	CASSSERTGNNEQFF	TRBV7-8	TRBJ2-1	NA	TRBD1
TGTGCCATCGCGGACACTCTCAATGAGCAGTTCTTC	CAIADTLNEQFF	TRBV12-3/TRBV12-4	TRBJ2-1	NA	NA
TGTGCCAGCAGCTCGGGTCTGAGGAGGGATAAGAACACTGAAGCTTTCTTT	CASSSGLRRDKNTEAFF	TRBV9	TRBJ1-1	once	NA
TGTGCCAGCAGTCATAAGGGGACAGTACAAGAGACCCAGTACTTC	CASSHKGTVQETQYF	TRBV2	TRBJ2-5	NA	TRBD1
TGTGCCAGCAGTGAACCGACAGGGGAGGTTACCGAGCAGTACTTC	CASSEPTGEVTEQYF	TRBV2	TRBJ2-7	NA	TRBD1
TGTGCCAGCAGCCAAGGACTAGCGGGGTACAATGAGCAGTTCTTC	CASSQGLAGYNEQFF	TRBV3-1/TRBV3-2	TRBJ2-1	NA	TRBD2
TGTGCCACCAGTGATGGGAGCGGGGGGATCTACGAGCAGTACTTC	CATSDGSGGIYEQYF	TRBV24-1	TRBJ2-7	NA	TRBD2
TGTGCCAGCAGCCAATACCAGGGGGTAAATCCTTTTTTC	CASSQYQGVNPFF	TRBV3-1/TRBV3-2	TRBJ1-2	NA	TRBD1
TGTGCCAGCAGAAACAGGGATGTCACAGATACGCAGTATTTT	CASRNRDVTDTQYF	TRBV5-4	TRBJ2-3	NA	NA
TGTGCCAGCCAGGGACAGGGGGGGTCAGCCGCAGGGGAGCTGTTTTTT	CASQGQGGSAAGELFF	TRBV25-1	TRBJ2-2	NA	TRBD1
TGTGCCAGTACCCCACAGGGTTGGGGCAATCAGCCCCAGCATTTT	CASTPQGWGNQPQHF	TRBV19	TRBJ1-5	NA	NA
TGTGCCAGCAGTGAATTCCCAGGCTATGGCTACACCTTC	CASSEFPGYGYTF	TRBV25-1	TRBJ1-2	NA	NA
TGTGCCAGCAATGACAGGGTGGGCACCGGGGAGCTGTTTTTT	CASNDRVGTGELFF	TRBV9	TRBJ2-2	NA	TRBD1
TGTGCCAGCAGTGACCGAACTCGAATCTACGAGCAGTACTTC	CASSDRTRIYEQYF	TRBV6-1	TRBJ2-7	NA	NA
TGTGCCAGCAGTCGGACAGGAATGTTACAGCCCCAGCATTTT	CASSRTGMLQPQHF	TRBV28	TRBJ1-5	NA	TRBD1
TGCGCCAGCAGCCGCGAAGCGCAGGGGACGAATTCACCCCTCCACTTT	CASSREAQGTNSPLHF	TRBV4-1	TRBJ1-6	NA	NA
TGCGCCAGCAGCTTGGTTCGTAGTGATGAGCAGTTCTTC	CASSLVRSDEQFF	TRBV5-1	TRBJ2-1	NA	NA
TGTGCCAGCAGCTTGGGCGCGGGAGTGGAGACCCAGTACTTC	CASSLGAGVETQYF	TRBV5-6	TRBJ2-5	NA	TRBD2
TGTGCCAGCAGCGTAGAAATTTCGGACTCCTTGAATGAGCAGTTCTTC	CASSVEISDSLNEQFF	TRBV9	TRBJ2-1	NA	NA
TGTGCCAGCAGGTATGACTTGAGCAATGAGCAGTTCTTC	CASRYDLSNEQFF	TRBV2	TRBJ2-1	NA	NA
TGTGCCAGCAGCGAGGGAGGGGAAAAACTGTTTTTT	CASSEGGEKLFF	TRBV9	TRBJ1-4	NA	NA
TGTGCCACCAGTGGACCACTCCTAGCGGGAGGCACCTACGAGCAGTACTTC	CATSGPLLAGGTYEQYF	TRBV24-1	TRBJ2-7	NA	TRBD2
TGCGCCAGCAGCTTGGGAGTGGCGGGAGTGGAGCAGTTCTTC	CASSLGVAGVEQFF	TRBV5-1	TRBJ2-1	NA	TRBD2
TGTGCCAGTAGTATAGACAGGGGGAGCAATCAGCCCCAGCATTTT	CASSIDRGSNQPQHF	TRBV19	TRBJ1-5	NA	TRBD1
TGTGCCAGCAGCGTACATGCCGGGACTAGCGGCACAGATACGCAGTATTTT	CASSVHAGTSGTDTQYF	TRBV9	TRBJ2-3	NA	TRBD2
TGTGCCAGCAGCTTGATGGCAGGGAGAGGGGGAGCTTTCTTT	CASSLMAGRGGAFF	TRBV5-6	TRBJ1-1	NA	NA
TGTGCCAGCAGCCTCGGGACAGCCTATGGCTACACCTTC	CASSLGTAYGYTF	TRBV2	TRBJ1-2	NA	TRBD1
TGTGCCAGCAGCCACTCGCGGACTAGCGGTTTTGGTGAGCAGTTCTTC	CASSHSRTSGFGEQFF	TRBV5-8	TRBJ2-1	once	TRBD2
TGCAGCGTGATACAGGGTGAGGGGGGGAGAGCTGGAAACACCATATATTTT	CSVIQGEGGRAGNTIYF	TRBV29-1	TRBJ1-3	NA	NA
TGTGCCAGCAGTAGCGTCGCCGGGGAGCTGTTTTTT	CASSSVAGELFF	TRBV28	TRBJ2-2	NA	NA
TGTGCCAGCAGTGACCATGTGGGACTAGCGGGAGGGGCCGGGGAGCTGTTTTTT	CASSDHVGLAGGAGELFF	TRBV6-4	TRBJ2-2	NA	TRBD2
TGTGCCAGCTCACCCATTGCCTTAGCGGGGGCCTCCTACGAGCAGTACTTC	CASSPIALAGASYEQYF	TRBV18	TRBJ2-7	NA	TRBD2
TGCGCCAGCAGCATACAGGGATCGAATTCACCCCTCCACTTT	CASSIQGSNSPLHF	TRBV5-1	TRBJ1-6	NA	NA
TGTGCCAGCACCCCCCGGGGGGCTACCTCCTACAATGAGCAGTTCTTC	CASTPRGATSYNEQFF	TRBV27	TRBJ2-1	few	NA
TGTGCCAGTAGTGCCCCGGGACAGGGTTCGAGTTCACCCCTCCACTTT	CASSAPGQGSSSPLHF	TRBV19	TRBJ1-6	NA	TRBD1
TGTGCCAGCCGGTCCTCGCGTACGATAACAGATACGCAGTATTTT	CASRSSRTITDTQYF	TRBV13	TRBJ2-3	NA	NA
TGTGCCAGTATCCTTTCCGGGACAGGGACCTATGGCTACACCTTC	CASILSGTGTYGYTF	TRBV19	TRBJ1-2	NA	TRBD1
TGTGCCAGCAGCTTAGCGGCCAACCCCAGAGATACGCAGTATTTT	CASSLAANPRDTQYF	TRBV7-2	TRBJ2-3	few	NA
TGTGCCAGCTCACCACAGGGGGCTAACACTGAAGCTTTCTTT	CASSPQGANTEAFF	TRBV18	TRBJ1-1	NA	TRBD1
TGTGCCAGCAGCCACGGACTCGATCCGATCTATGGCTACACCTTC	CASSHGLDPIYGYTF	TRBV7-2	TRBJ1-2	NA	NA
TGTGCCAGCAGCTTAGCGCTAAGCAATCAGCCCCAGCATTTT	CASSLALSNQPQHF	TRBV7-8	TRBJ1-5	NA	NA
TGTGCCAGCAGCAGCGCCGGGACTAGTTCTAGTGAGCAGTTCTTC	CASSSAGTSSSEQFF	TRBV7-3	TRBJ2-1	NA	TRBD2
TGTGCCAGCAGCCAAGATTTGTCAAGCGGGAATGAGCAGTTCTTC	CASSQDLSSGNEQFF	TRBV3-1/TRBV3-2	TRBJ2-1	NA	NA
TGTGCCAGCAGTTTACGCGGGACAGGGATTGATAATTCACCCCTCCACTTT	CASSLRGTGIDNSPLHF	TRBV28	TRBJ1-6	NA	TRBD1
TGTGCCAGCAGTTCGCAGCGGGGGGACCCCTACGAGCAGTACTTC	CASSSQRGDPYEQYF	TRBV27	TRBJ2-7	NA	TRBD2
TGTGCCAGCAGCCTTGGGACACCTAGCAATCAGCCCCAGCATTTT	CASSLGTPSNQPQHF	TRBV3-1/TRBV3-2	TRBJ1-5	NA	NA
TGTGCCAGTAGTATCTTTCGGAGTTCCAATCAGCCCCAGCATTTT	CASSIFRSSNQPQHF	TRBV19	TRBJ1-5	NA	NA
TGTGCCAGCAGTGTGATACAGGGTTCCGGTGGCTACACCTTC	CASSVIQGSGGYTF	TRBV2	TRBJ1-2	NA	NA
TGTGCCAGCAGCCCACAGGGGTATGGCTACACCTTC	CASSPQGYGYTF	TRBV5-8	TRBJ1-2	NA	TRBD1
TGTGCCAGCAGCCAAGTTGTTAGCGGGGGAGGGGAGACCCAGTACTTC	CASSQVVSGGGETQYF	TRBV4-2	TRBJ2-5	NA	TRBD2
TGTGCCAGCAGTTTTCAGGTCGGGGAGCTGTTTTTT	CASSFQVGELFF	TRBV27	TRBJ2-2	few	NA
TGTGCCTGGAGCGGGGGACAGGGAGATCAGCCCCAGCATTTT	CAWSGGQGDQPQHF	TRBV30	TRBJ1-5	once	TRBD1
TGTGCCAGCAGTTACTCCCACGGACAGGGGCGGACTGAAGCTTTCTTT	CASSYSHGQGRTEAFF	TRBV6-2/TRBV6-3	TRBJ1-1	NA	TRBD1
TGCAGCGTCCGAGAAGTCGGGGGGGGGAGTTGGAACGAGCAGTACTTC	CSVREVGGGSWNEQYF	TRBV29-1	TRBJ2-7	NA	TRBD2
TGTGCCAGCAGCCAAACAGGGGTACGCGGGGGGTTACTCACAGATACGCAGTATTTT	CASSQTGVRGGLLTDTQYF	TRBV4-2	TRBJ2-3	once	NA
TGCAGTGCTAGGCCGGTCTATGAGCAGTTCTTC	CSARPVYEQFF	TRBV20-1	TRBJ2-1	NA	NA
TGTGCCAGCAGTGATCCCGGGTGGGATTCACCCCTCCACTTT	CASSDPGWDSPLHF	TRBV25-1	TRBJ1-6	NA	NA